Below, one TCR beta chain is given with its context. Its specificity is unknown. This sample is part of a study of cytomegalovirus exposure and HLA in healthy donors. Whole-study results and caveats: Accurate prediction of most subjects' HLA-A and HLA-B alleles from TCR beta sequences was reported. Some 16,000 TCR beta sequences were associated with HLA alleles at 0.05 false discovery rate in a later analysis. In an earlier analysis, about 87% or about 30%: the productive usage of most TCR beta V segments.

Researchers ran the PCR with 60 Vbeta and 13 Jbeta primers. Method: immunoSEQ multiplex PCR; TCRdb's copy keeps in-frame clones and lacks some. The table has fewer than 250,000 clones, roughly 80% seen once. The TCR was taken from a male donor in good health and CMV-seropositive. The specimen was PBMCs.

This chain's CDR3 is CASSTRGWNEQFF. CDR3 coding DNA: TGTGCCAGCAGCACCCGGGGGTGGAATGAGCAGTTCTTC. J is TRBJ2-1 and V is TRBV7-2; possible D gene TRBD2, 6 bases. V was pared by 5 bases and J by 7 bases, with 12 bases between. The CDR3 is 13 residues long. The germline V gene encodes CDR1 SGHTA and CDR2 FQGNSA. The complete variable domain, with remaining parts taken from reference TRBV7-2 and TRBJ2-1, reads GAGVSQSPSNKVTEKGKDVELRCDPISGHTALYWYRQSLGQGLEFLIYFQGNSAPDKSGLPSDRFSAERTGGSVSTLTIQRTQQEDSAVYLCASSTRGWNEQFFGPGTRLTVL.